The clone carrying this TCR beta chain was detected only a few times. Its cognate antigen is unknown. The data belong to a study of T cell repertoires in cytomegalovirus infection. CDR3 size: 15 residues. Looked up from germline, CDR1 is SGHVS and CDR2 is FNYEAQ. The junction had 6 bases not matched to a gene; V was cut back by 5 bases and J by 6 bases. One entry per CDR3 protein results from TCRdb running MiXCR on the reads. Of some 920,000 distinct CDR3 sequences listed, around 30% are singletons. This sequence originates from a human donor in good health (CMV status not recorded). Some clones in this sample may be carry-over from other donors' samples. The chain employs TRBV7-6 and TRBJ1-6; 8 positions agree with TRBD1. The source material was cultured CD8+ T cells from PBMCs, sampled from culture after CMV antigen stimulation. CDR3 loop: CASSPRTGFNSPLHF. For the CDR3, the DNA is TGTGCCAGCAGCCCCCGGACAGGGTTTAATTCACCCCTCCACTTT. Combining the CDR3 with reference TRBV7-6 and TRBJ1-6 gives the whole variable domain GAGVSQSPRYKVTKRGQDVALRCDPISGHVSLYWYRQALGQGPEFLTYFNYEAQQDKSGLPNDRFSAERPEGSISTLTIQRTEQRDSAMYRCASSPRTGFNSPLHFGNGTRLTVT.